These 29 T cell receptor beta chains originate from one sample sequenced in a study of shared clonotypes between healthy human individuals. Assay: immunoSEQ multiplex PCR; the TCRdb copy retains only in-frame clones and omits some. The data hold a few hundred thousand clones, with around 97% observed a single time. Material: naive CD4+ T cells sorted from blood. Subset denoted: CD45RA+ positively selected. The receptors shown here come from a woman in her 30s in good health.

The chain combines TRBV9 with TRBJ1-2; TRBD1 matches at 8 bases. The CDR3 totals 16 residues. V was pared by 4 bases and J by 0 bases, with 8 bases of the junction left unmatched. Germline V gene lookup returns CDR1 SGDLS and CDR2 YYNGEE. The CDR3 spells CASSQSGQGANYGYTF. The CDR3 DNA follows: TGTGCCAGCAGCCAATCAGGACAGGGAGCTAACTATGGCTACACCTTC.

The rearrangement links TRBV6-4 to TRBJ1-4, with a tentative D call TRBD1 (6 bases). Germline values: CDR1 MRHNA, CDR2 SNTAGT. The ends were cut back, 9 bases at V and 5 bases at J, with 13 bases in the middle. There are 13 residues in the CDR3. The CDR3: CARKGTLNEKLFF. CDR3 in DNA: TGTGCCAGAAAAGGGACACTAAATGAAAAACTGTTTTTT.

The chain employs TRBV27 and TRBJ2-3, with D maybe TRBD2 (6 bases). Trimming cost V 10 bases and J 3 bases, with 14 bases left between them. Germline CDR1 reads MNHEY; CDR2 reads SMNVEV (reference sequence). The length of the CDR3 is 13 residues. The CDR3 region has the DNA TGTGCCACCTCTAGACTAGTTACAGATACGCAGTATTTT. It encodes CATSRLVTDTQYF.

This rearrangement joins TRBV7-2 to TRBJ1-1; 7 bases align to TRBD1. The CDR3 totals 13 residues. Germline values: CDR1 SGHTA, CDR2 FQGNSA. J lost 3 bases, V lost 9 bases, and 7 bases had no gene match. CDR3 DNA sequence: TGTGCCAGAAAGACAGGGCGGGACACTGAAGCTTTCTTT. Its translation is CARKTGRDTEAFF.

This clone was recorded once. The chain employs TRBV5-6 and TRBJ2-1; 8 bases are a match to TRBD2. Trimming at V came to 2 bases and at J to 2 bases, leaving 15 bases not matched to a gene. The CDR3 sequence is 19 residues long. Germline V gene lookup returns CDR1 SGHDT and CDR2 YYEEEE. The CDR3 nucleotides read TGTGCCAGCAGCTTACCCCCCGGGACTAGGGGCGCTACCTACAATGAGCAGTTCTTC. Its translation: CASSLPPGTRGATYNEQFF.

This chain connects TRBV2 to TRBJ1-4; 10 bases fit TRBD1. With 6 bases clipped from V and 8 bases from J, the junction kept 9 bases outside the gene matches. From germline, CDR1 is SNHLY and CDR2 FYNNEI. The CDR3 runs 15 residues. In nucleotides, the CDR3 is TGTGCCAGCAGACGCCGACAGGGGGCGCGGGAAAAACTGTTTTTT. Protein sequence: CASRRRQGAREKLFF.

V is TRBV25-1 and J is TRBJ2-1, with 9 bases aligning to TRBD2. CDR3 size: 18 residues. Germline CDR1 reads MGHDK; CDR2 reads SYGVNS. Trimming took 4 bases from V and 0 from J; bases not matched to a gene: 10. The CDR3 is CASSGSGLAEISYNEQFF. As DNA, the CDR3 is TGTGCCAGCAGTGGCTCGGGACTAGCCGAGATCTCCTACAATGAGCAGTTCTTC.

This chain joins TRBV5-8 and TRBJ2-2; D unresolved. Trimming stripped 4 bases from V and 0 bases from J, with 13 bases between. CDR1 and CDR2 (germline): SGHTS, YDEGEE. The CDR3 spans 16 residues. The CDR3 DNA sequence: TGTGCCAGCAGCCATCCAATCTACGCGAACACCGGGGAGCTGTTTTTT. Translating it yields CASSHPIYANTGELFF.

The chain joins TRBV4-1 to TRBJ2-7; the match to TRBD2 covers 10 bases. Germline loops: CDR1 MGHRA, CDR2 YSYEKL. V dropped 6 bases and J dropped 6; count of bases not matched to a gene: 11. The CDR3 covers 15 residues. CDR3 in DNA: TGCGCCAGCAGTCTAAGAGCGGGAGGGCCTGGCGAGCAGTACTTC. This encodes CASSLRAGGPGEQYF.

The J gene is TRBJ2-5, the V gene TRBV15; 8 nucleotides match TRBD1. The CDR3 is 14 residues long. Germline CDR1 LNHNV, CDR2 YYDKDF (reference sequence). Losses at the gene ends were 4 bases for V and 5 bases for J; bases not matched to a gene: 6. This CDR3 reads CATSKDRAWETQYF. Written as DNA, the CDR3 is TGTGCCACCAGCAAGGACAGGGCTTGGGAGACCCAGTACTTC.

This clone was seen once. This chain joins TRBV10-2 and TRBJ2-7; TRBD1 agrees at 7 bases. V dropped 6 bases and J dropped 7; count of bases not matched to a gene: 24. The germline gives CDR1 WSHSY, CDR2 SAAADI. The CDR3 runs 18 residues. CDR3 in amino acids: CASSWDSLFSSTPGEQYF. The CDR3, as DNA: TGCGCCAGCAGCTGGGACAGCCTTTTCTCGAGCACTCCGGGGGAGCAGTACTTC.

This chain connects TRBV13 to TRBJ2-7, with a possible D match to TRBD2 (6 bases). V lost 1 base and J 0 bases, leaving 13 bases between the germline ends. This CDR3 is 16 amino acids long. The germline V gene encodes CDR1 PRHDT and CDR2 FYEKMQ (reference sequence). The DNA for the CDR3 is TGTGCCAGCAGCTTAGCCGTCGGGGGAATCTCCTACGAGCAGTACTTC. This translates into CASSLAVGGISYEQYF.

This sequence joins TRBV7-2 and TRBJ2-7; TRBD1 is a possible D gene (6 bases). Germline CDR1 is SGHTA and CDR2 is FQGNSA. V lost 5 bases to trimming and J lost 0 bases, with 14 bases between them. The CDR3 loop spans 15 amino acids. The CDR3 nucleotides are TGTGCCAGCAGCCCCCAACAGGGACCCTCCTACGAGCAGTACTTC. Its translation is CASSPQQGPSYEQYF.

The chain uses TRBV27 and TRBJ1-1; D remains ambiguous. The CDR3 is 14 amino acids. Germline loops: CDR1 MNHEY, CDR2 SMNVEV (reference sequence). V gave up 3 bases and J gave up 1 base, with 9 bases separating them. CDR3 region: CASSFHDKNTEAFF. As DNA, the CDR3 is TGTGCCAGCAGTTTTCATGACAAGAACACTGAAGCTTTCTTT.

The genes are TRBV28 and TRBJ1-5; 8 bases match TRBD1. Germline V lookup: CDR1 MDHEN, CDR2 SYDVKM. Unmatched junction bases numbered 12, after V lost 5 bases and J lost 0 bases. CDR3 size: 18 residues. The CDR3 DNA is TGTGCCAGCAGTGAACCGGGACAGGAGATATATAGCAATCAGCCCCAGCATTTT. As protein: CASSEPGQEIYSNQPQHF. Combining the CDR3 with reference TRBV28 and TRBJ1-5 gives the whole variable domain DVKVTQSSRYLVKRTGEKVFLECVQDMDHENMFWYRQDPGLGLRLIYFSYDVKMKEKGDIPEGYSVSREKKERFSLILESASTNQTSMYLCASSEPGQEIYSNQPQHFGDGTRLSIL.

The rearrangement uses TRBV19 and TRBJ1-1; 8 nucleotides agree with TRBD1. This CDR3 has 18 amino acids. Germline CDR1 reads LNHDA; CDR2 reads SQIVND (reference sequence). The trim removed 0 bases at V and 0 bases at J, leaving 9 bases unmatched. The chain's CDR3 is CASSIDRGQGRLNTEAFF. In DNA form, the CDR3 reads TGTGCCAGTAGTATAGATCGTGGACAGGGTAGATTGAACACTGAAGCTTTCTTT.

The chain combines TRBV7-6 with TRBJ1-1, with TRBD1 as a possible D gene (5 bases). There are 15 residues in the CDR3. V was clipped by 1 base and J by 4 bases, with 13 bases between them. Germline assignment: CDR1 SGHVS and CDR2 FNYEAQ. The CDR3 loop is CASSLGGDLGTEAFF. The CDR3, as DNA: TGTGCCAGCAGCTTAGGGGGGGATTTAGGCACTGAAGCTTTCTTT.

The CDR3 region is CAAGLDDNEQFF. The CDR3 region has the DNA TGTGCCGCCGGACTAGACGACAATGAGCAGTTCTTC. This chain connects TRBV10-3 to TRBJ2-1, with 7 bases matching TRBD2. V shed 11 bases, J shed 5 bases, and the junction held 6 bases outside the gene matches. The germline V gene has CDR1 ENHRY and CDR2 SYGVKD. This CDR3 comprises 12 residues.

This chain joins TRBV11-2 and TRBJ2-5, with TRBD1 identical over 7 bases. CDR1 is SGHAT, CDR2 FQNNGV, per germline. Trimming at V came to 2 bases and at J to 4 bases, leaving 10 bases not matched to a gene. The CDR3 has 16 amino acids. The CDR3 protein is CASSLFPTGMGETQYF. As DNA, the CDR3 is TGTGCCAGCAGCTTATTCCCGACAGGGATGGGAGAGACCCAGTACTTC.

This clone occurred once. DNA of the CDR3: TGTGCCAGCAGACAGGGTGCTGGAAACACCATATATTTT. This translates into CASRQGAGNTIYF. The chain carries TRBV6-1 and TRBJ1-3, with D possibly TRBD1 on 6 matching bases. The CDR3 has 13 amino acids. The germline gives CDR1 MNHNS, CDR2 SASEGT. V lost 6 bases and J 2 bases, leaving 8 bases between the germline ends.

The rearrangement joins TRBV5-5 to TRBJ2-5, with D possibly TRBD1 on 5 matching bases. Germline CDR1 is SGHKS and CDR2 is YYEKEE (reference sequence). V gave up 5 bases and J gave up 5 bases, with 19 bases separating them. The CDR3 spans 15 residues. CDR3 sequence (DNA): TGTGCCAGCAGAACTGGACACGAAGCCTTTGAGACCCAGTACTTC. Encoded protein: CASRTGHEAFETQYF.

J is TRBJ2-7 and V is TRBV28; D might be TRBD2 (5 bases). Trimming pared 5 bases from V and 4 bases from J, leaving 21 bases between. This CDR3 has 16 residues. Germline CDR1 is MDHEN and CDR2 is SYDVKM. CDR3 region: CASSRAGKLVVYEQYF. CDR3 in DNA: TGTGCCAGCAGTAGGGCGGGCAAGTTGGTCGTATACGAGCAGTACTTC.

This clone appeared once. The V call is TRBV6-7, the J call TRBJ1-4, with D perhaps TRBD1 (5 bases). TRBV6-7 is sorted into the ORF group, with uncertain function. Trimming took 9 bases from V and 7 from J, leaving 12 bases between them. There are 12 residues in the CDR3. The CDR3 protein is CARGRRTEKLFF. The CDR3 bases are TGTGCCAGGGGACGGAGGACTGAAAAACTGTTTTTT.

V and J are TRBV5-5 and TRBJ1-5; D ambiguous. CDR1 is SGHKS, CDR2 YYEKEE, per germline (reference sequence). Trimming cost V 2 bases and J 0 bases, with 6 bases left between them. The CDR3 is made up of 14 amino acids. This chain's CDR3 is CASSLEYSNQPQHF. CDR3 bases: TGTGCCAGCAGCTTAGAATATAGCAATCAGCCCCAGCATTTT.

The gene calls are TRBV7-6 and TRBJ2-3; no clear D gene. The V end lost 5 bases, the J end lost 1 base, and 13 bases lay between the germline ends. Germline-derived CDR1 and CDR2 are SGHVS and FNYEAQ. CDR3 length: 15 residues. CDR3 bases: TGTGCCAGCAGCCGAACCGCCGCGGGCACAGATACGCAGTATTTT. This translates into CASSRTAAGTDTQYF.

V usage is TRBV28 and J usage is TRBJ1-3, with unresolved D. The CDR3 is made up of 16 amino acids. CDR1 is MDHEN, CDR2 SYDVKM, per germline. Trimming removed 4 bases at V and 3 bases at J, with 16 bases between. CDR3 sequence (DNA): TGTGCCAGCAGTTCGTCCGGGATCAGAATTGGAAACACCATATATTTT. This codes for CASSSSGIRIGNTIYF.

J is TRBJ2-3 and V is TRBV9; no clear D gene. This CDR3 contains 13 residues. Germline assignment: CDR1 SGDLS and CDR2 YYNGEE. V was trimmed by 2 bases and J by 2 bases, leaving 6 bases between them. The CDR3 nucleotides are TGTGCCAGCAGCGTGGGGTACACAGATACGCAGTATTTT. It specifies CASSVGYTDTQYF.

The chain carries TRBV7-3 and TRBJ2-3, with 8 bases matching TRBD2. The CDR3 contains 17 residues. Germline V lookup: CDR1 SGHTA, CDR2 FQGTGA. The trim removed 0 bases at V and 5 bases at J, leaving 10 bases unmatched. CDR3 in amino acids: CASSLTVSGSGEDTQYF. The CDR3 region has the DNA TGTGCCAGCAGCTTAACGGTGAGCGGGAGTGGTGAAGATACGCAGTATTTT.

V is TRBV5-6 and J is TRBJ1-5; a possible D gene is TRBD1 (5 bases). Per the germline V gene, CDR1 is SGHDT and CDR2 is YYEEEE. V dropped 4 bases and J dropped 7 bases, with 15 bases sitting between them. The CDR3 totals 14 residues. The CDR3 region has the DNA TGTGCCAGCAGCCTCGGAAGGGGCGGGCAGCCCCAGCATTTT. Translation: CASSLGRGGQPQHF.